The clone carrying this T cell receptor beta chain was recorded many times. Its specificity is unknown. Each CDR3 protein gets one entry after TCRdb re-called the 5' RACE reads with MiXCR. The sample lists 71,000 or so distinct CDR3 sequences, about 5.2% seen once, with around 2.2% in the top ten. This sample stems from a study of neurological immune-mediated disorders. Broader study findings: There was no clinical or MRI feature that was associated with the multiple sclerosis repertoire cluster. There were no CDR3 amino acid sequences shared by expanded clones across subjects, a result suggesting private repertoires in all groups.

There are 12 residues in the CDR3. CDR1 is SQVTM, CDR2 ANQGSEA, per germline. V was pared by 7 bases and J by 5 bases, with 13 bases between. Unsorted libraries were generated from 2 million PBMCs. These cells had been stored in RNAlater at -80 C. The clonotype comes from a woman aged 25 to 39 with multiple sclerosis. The sample comprised PBMCs. This chain links TRBV29-1 with TRBJ2-3; weak D call: TRBD2 (6 bases). The CDR3 reads CSARSGGDTQYF. DNA of the CDR3: TGCAGCGCAAGATCCGGGGGAGATACGCAGTATTTT.